Below, 3 T cell receptor beta chains from the same sample are listed, as sequenced in a study of radiotherapy plus CTLA-4 blockade in lung cancer. This table comes from immunoSEQ multiplex PCR, and its TCRdb copy is limited to in-frame clones, with some not included. The sample has about 98,000 clones; around 86% are singletons. Here the sequenced sample was peripheral blood, taken from a patient treated with radiotherapy plus ipilimumab. The receptors were sampled from a human donor with non-small cell lung cancer who had a partial response to radiotherapy plus ipilimumab.

J is TRBJ2-7 and V is TRBV7-2; 9 bases fit TRBD2. V was pared by 2 bases and J by 5 bases, with 7 bases of the junction left unmatched. Germline V gives CDR1 SGHTA, CDR2 FQGNSA. CDR3 length: 15 residues. CDR3 amino acids: CASSLTAGGINEQYF. The CDR3 coding sequence is TGTGCCAGCAGCTTAACGGCGGGAGGGATCAACGAGCAGTACTTC.

V and J are TRBV2 and TRBJ1-2; D gene ambiguous. The CDR3 runs 15 residues. The germline CDR1 and CDR2 sequences are SNHLY and FYNNEI. Trimming cost V 3 bases and J 2 bases, with 13 bases left between them. CDR3: CASSEYRDSNYGYTF. DNA of the CDR3: TGTGCCAGCAGTGAGTACAGAGATTCCAACTATGGCTACACCTTC.

This clone was observed a single time. The chain uses TRBV6-4 and TRBJ2-2; 9 nucleotides line up with TRBD2. Germline lookup yields CDR1 MRHNA and CDR2 SNTAGT. CDR3 length: 14 amino acids. Trimming at V came to 5 bases and at J to 3 bases, leaving 1 base not matched to a gene. Here the CDR3 reads CASSLAGHTGELFF. In DNA form, the CDR3 reads TGTGCCAGCAGTCTAGCGGGACACACCGGGGAGCTGTTTTTT.